The next 10 T cell receptor beta chains were all read from a single sample in a study of blood T cell repertoires in COVID-19. Using immunoSEQ multiplex PCR, the repertoire was profiled, and TCRdb retains in-frame clones only, with some absent. Of approximately 150,000 clones listed, approximately 88% are singletons. The material sequenced was peripheral blood. The receptors here all came from a man aged 55 to 70 with acute or convalescent COVID-19.

Remarks on this clone: The sample carries other DNA sequences with the same CDR3. The rearrangement uses TRBV5-1 and TRBJ1-4, with D perhaps matching TRBD1 (5 bases). The CDR3 consists of 15 residues. The V end lost 0 bases, the J end lost 4 bases, and 10 bases lay between the germline ends. Per the germline V gene, CDR1 is SGHRS and CDR2 is YFSETQ. CDR3 protein: CASSLAGQGNEKLFF. Written as DNA, the CDR3 is TGCGCCAGCAGCTTGGCCGGGCAGGGTAATGAAAAACTGTTTTTT.

The gene calls are TRBV30 and TRBJ2-7; 8 bases agree with TRBD1. V was pared by 0 bases and J by 7 bases, with 5 bases of the junction left unmatched. The CDR3 length is 13 residues. Per the germline V gene, CDR1 is GTSNPN and CDR2 is SVGIG (reference sequence). The CDR3 bases are TGTGCCTGGAGTGTTCTCAGGGGGCGTGAGCAGTACTTC. This encodes CAWSVLRGREQYF.

The J gene is TRBJ2-7, the V gene TRBV24-1, with 15 bases lining up with TRBD2. Germline V gene data show CDR1 as KGHDR and CDR2 as SFDVKD. The CDR3 consists of 16 residues. The V and J ends lost 3 bases and 5 bases, in that order; junction bases with no gene match: 4. In DNA, the CDR3 is TGTGCCACCAGTGATGGACTAGCGGGAGGGTCCCACGAGCAGTACTTC. Translated: CATSDGLAGGSHEQYF.

This chain links TRBV28 with TRBJ1-3; 9 bases line up with TRBD1. The CDR3 has 15 residues. Unmatched junction bases numbered 9, after V lost 4 bases and J lost 8 bases. Germline loops: CDR1 MDHEN, CDR2 SYDVKM. The CDR3 DNA sequence: TGTGCCAGCAGTTCCCCCGGACAGGGGTTTCACACCATATATTTT. It specifies CASSSPGQGFHTIYF.

The rearrangement uses TRBV23-1 and TRBJ2-5; TRBD1 aligns across 9 bases. TRBV23-1 is an open reading frame, and its role is uncertain. The CDR3 covers 17 residues. V lost 2 bases, J lost 7 bases, and 14 bases stayed unmatched. CDR3 bases: TGCGCCAGCAGTCAACGATCGGGACAGGGCGATAGTTTGACCCAGTACTTC. It translates to CASSQRSGQGDSLTQYF.

The V call is TRBV19, the J call TRBJ2-6, with a weak D call TRBD1 (6 bases). Trimming shortened V by 3 bases and J by 2 bases, and 11 bases separated the two germline ends. This CDR3 spans 16 amino acids. Germline V CDR1 and CDR2: LNHDA, SQIVND (reference sequence). CDR3 sequence: CASSMTGTPGANVLTF. In DNA form, the CDR3 reads TGTGCCAGTAGTATGACCGGGACACCTGGGGCCAACGTCCTGACTTTC.

In its sample, this clone was seen many times. This chain links TRBV25-1 with TRBJ2-5; TRBD1 is a possible D gene (5 bases). Trimming removed 4 bases from V and 1 base from J, with 7 bases in between. The CDR3 sequence is 13 residues long. Germline V lookup: CDR1 MGHDK, CDR2 SYGVNS. In DNA form, the CDR3 reads TGTGCCAGCAGTGGGGGCCTCCAAGAGACCCAGTACTTC. Amino acids: CASSGGLQETQYF.

The chain combines TRBV7-7 with TRBJ2-3, with TRBD2 matching over 9 bases. With V trimmed by 1 base and J by 4 bases, 9 bases remained unmatched. Per the germline V gene, CDR1 is SSHAT and CDR2 is FNYEAQ (reference sequence). The CDR3 extends over 17 amino acids. The CDR3 nucleotides are TGTGCCAGCAGCTTAGATTCTGCGGGAGGGCCCTCAGATACGCAGTATTTT. It yields the protein CASSLDSAGGPSDTQYF.

The chain recombines TRBV5-6 with TRBJ2-3; D is ambiguous. The CDR3 runs to 13 residues. Germline V CDR1 and CDR2: SGHDT, YYEEEE. Trimming cost V 1 base and J 4 bases, with 7 bases left between them. The chain's CDR3 is CASSLSVPDTQYF. Here the CDR3 DNA reads TGTGCCAGCAGCTTGTCAGTACCAGATACGCAGTATTTT.

This sequence joins TRBV19 and TRBJ2-3; D unresolved. Germline V gene sequence: CDR1 LNHDA, CDR2 SQIVND (reference sequence). V dropped 5 bases and J dropped 0 bases, with 9 bases sitting between them. This CDR3 is 14 amino acids long. The CDR3 loop reads CASSGRKSTDTQYF. The CDR3 DNA is TGTGCCAGTAGTGGCAGGAAGAGCACAGATACGCAGTATTTT.